This T cell receptor beta chain appears in the sequencing data of a study of T cells in Graves' hyperthyroidism and ophthalmopathy. Trimming cost V 0 bases and J 4 bases, with 10 bases left between them. CDR1 is SGHRS, CDR2 YFSETQ, per germline. This CDR3 is 14 amino acids long. This clonotype was counted many times. Authors of the study amplified TCR beta CDR3 regions from RNA transcripts. In the first-round RT-PCR of the TCR CDR3, the HTBI primer set was used. TCRdb processed the multiplex PCR reads anew with MiXCR; each CDR3 protein has one entry. Of 600,000 to 700,000 distinct CDR3 sequences listed, about 45% are singletons. Patients were excluded for uncontrolled infection, other autoimmune disease, pregnancy or lactation.

V is TRBV5-1 and J is TRBJ1-1; unclear D gene. The specimen was peripheral blood or thyroid tissue (not recorded which). The sequence derives from an adult man with Graves' disease, either hyperthyroidism or ophthalmopathy (not recorded which). In DNA, the CDR3 is TGCGCCAGCAGCTTGGATCAACGAACCACTGAAGCTTTCTTT. Residues: CASSLDQRTTEAFF.